This TCR beta chain originates from a study of blood T cell dynamics during melanoma immunotherapy. Sequencing was performed with immunoSEQ multiplex PCR; in TCRdb, only in-frame clones are kept and a portion is missing. The repertoire includes 15,000 or so clones, roughly 84% of them detected once, and approximately 9% sits in the top ten. This clone was counted once. This CDR3 is 14 amino acids long. The germline gives CDR1 SGHRS, CDR2 YFSETQ. V lost 1 base and J lost 0, with 5 bases in between. Time point given: pre-treatment baseline. Apart from a couple of fast progressors, RECIST 1.1 response was judged 12 weeks post-infusion.

This material consisted of blood, taken from a patient treated with checkpoint blockade. The sequence was collected from a human donor with melanoma. This chain uses TRBV5-1 with TRBJ1-3; D gene uncertain. The CDR3 DNA follows: TGCGCCAGCAGCTTGCCGAACTCTGGAAACACCATATATTTT. It yields the protein CASSLPNSGNTIYF. The whole variable domain, remainder taken from reference TRBV5-1 and TRBJ1-3, is KAGVTQTPRYLIKTRGQQVTLSCSPISGHRSVSWYQQTPGQGLQFLFEYFSETQRNKGNFPGRFSGRQFSNSRSEMNVSTLELGDSALYLCASSLPNSGNTIYFGEGSWLTVV.